This is a list of T cell receptor beta chains from one sample in a study of blood T cell repertoires in COVID-19. Clones were sequenced by immunoSEQ multiplex PCR, and TCRdb holds only the in-frame ones, with some missing. The table records 210,000 or so clones, around nine tenths of them present only once. The sequenced sample was peripheral blood. The receptors derive from a man between 18 and 35 years old with active or convalescent COVID-19. The CDR3 runs from the conserved cysteine through the conserved F or W. D genes are given only for firm matches. Size values are once, few and many counts, or a class for expanded clones, and some rows have none.

v_call: TRBV19
d_call: TRBD1
clone_size: few
j_call: TRBJ1-6
cdr3_aa: CASTRGLRSPLHF
cdr3_nt: TGTGCCAGTACCAGGGGGCTACGATCACCCCTCCACTTT

v_call: TRBV30
d_call: .
clone_size: .
j_call: TRBJ1-1
cdr3_aa: CAWSVLGVQAEAFF
cdr3_nt: TGTGCCTGGAGTGTACTCGGGGTTCAAGCTGAAGCTTTCTTT

v_call: TRBV29-1
d_call: .
clone_size: .
j_call: TRBJ1-2
cdr3_aa: CSGSPSDYGYTF
cdr3_nt: TGCAGCGGGAGCCCCTCCGACTATGGCTACACCTTC

v_call: TRBV29-1
d_call: TRBD1
clone_size: .
j_call: TRBJ1-2
cdr3_aa: CSVSDRGGYGYTF
cdr3_nt: TGCAGCGTTTCGGACAGGGGCGGCTATGGCTACACCTTC

v_call: TRBV18
d_call: TRBD2
clone_size: .
j_call: TRBJ2-4
cdr3_aa: CASSPGTSGVVAKNIQYF
cdr3_nt: TGTGCCAGCTCACCTGGGACTAGCGGGGTGGTAGCCAAAAACATTCAGTACTTC

v_call: TRBV28
d_call: .
clone_size: .
j_call: TRBJ1-1
cdr3_aa: CASGGEYGTEAFF
cdr3_nt: TGTGCCAGCGGGGGGGAGTACGGCACTGAAGCTTTCTTT

v_call: TRBV6-5
d_call: TRBD1
clone_size: .
j_call: TRBJ1-5
cdr3_aa: CASRGQGGSQPQHF
cdr3_nt: TGTGCCAGCAGAGGACAGGGAGGAAGTCAGCCCCAGCATTTT

v_call: TRBV9
d_call: .
clone_size: .
j_call: TRBJ1-2
cdr3_aa: CASSEQGYGYTF
cdr3_nt: TGTGCCAGCAGCGAACAGGGCTACGGCTACACCTTC

v_call: TRBV28
d_call: .
clone_size: .
j_call: TRBJ2-3
cdr3_aa: CASSLNLQASVDTQYF
cdr3_nt: TGTGCCAGCAGTTTAAATCTCCAGGCCAGTGTAGATACGCAGTATTTT

v_call: TRBV28
d_call: .
clone_size: .
j_call: TRBJ1-2
cdr3_aa: CASRPDGEGGYTF
cdr3_nt: TGTGCCAGCAGGCCGGACGGGGAGGGTGGCTACACCTTC

v_call: TRBV10-3
d_call: .
clone_size: .
j_call: TRBJ1-4
cdr3_aa: CAISDAGATNEKLFF
cdr3_nt: TGTGCCATCAGTGATGCAGGGGCAACTAATGAAAAACTGTTTTTT

v_call: TRBV19
d_call: .
clone_size: .
j_call: TRBJ1-1
cdr3_aa: CASSAVGGNTEAFF
cdr3_nt: TGTGCCAGTAGTGCAGTCGGGGGAAACACTGAAGCTTTCTTT

v_call: TRBV7-8
d_call: TRBD1
clone_size: .
j_call: TRBJ1-1
cdr3_aa: CASSVGTGVGAAFF
cdr3_nt: TGTGCCAGCAGCGTAGGGACAGGAGTTGGGGCAGCTTTCTTT

v_call: TRBV5-4
d_call: .
clone_size: .
j_call: TRBJ2-7
cdr3_aa: CASSLAGPSLDEQYF
cdr3_nt: TGTGCCAGCAGCTTGGCAGGCCCCTCGCTTGACGAGCAGTACTTC

v_call: TRBV4-2
d_call: .
clone_size: few
j_call: TRBJ1-1
cdr3_aa: CASSQDRHRKDTEAFF
cdr3_nt: TGTGCCAGCAGCCAAGATCGTCACAGGAAGGACACTGAAGCTTTCTTT

v_call: TRBV10-3
d_call: TRBD1
clone_size: .
j_call: TRBJ1-1
cdr3_aa: CAISGEGANTEAFF
cdr3_nt: TGTGCCATCAGTGGTGAGGGGGCGAACACTGAAGCTTTCTTT

v_call: TRBV5-1
d_call: .
clone_size: .
j_call: TRBJ1-2
cdr3_aa: CASSLAGEVYGYTF
cdr3_nt: TGCGCCAGCAGCTTGGCAGGGGAAGTCTATGGCTACACCTTC

v_call: TRBV28
d_call: TRBD2
clone_size: few
j_call: TRBJ2-7
cdr3_aa: CATIASGRLNEQYF
cdr3_nt: TGTGCCACCATCGCTAGCGGGAGATTGAACGAGCAGTACTTC

v_call: TRBV10-3
d_call: .
clone_size: .
j_call: TRBJ2-2
cdr3_aa: CAISPGIGSTGELFF
cdr3_nt: TGTGCCATCAGTCCAGGGATAGGGTCCACCGGGGAGCTGTTTTTT

v_call: TRBV30
d_call: .
clone_size: .
j_call: TRBJ1-4
cdr3_aa: CAWSPPGKLFF
cdr3_nt: TGTGCCTGGAGTCCGCCAGGAAAACTGTTTTTT

v_call: TRBV28
d_call: .
clone_size: .
j_call: TRBJ1-1
cdr3_aa: CASSLGWGREVSTEAFF
cdr3_nt: TGTGCCAGCAGTTTAGGCTGGGGCCGCGAGGTTAGCACTGAAGCTTTCTTT

v_call: TRBV5-1
d_call: .
clone_size: few
j_call: TRBJ2-7
cdr3_aa: CASSLVLAGEQYF
cdr3_nt: TGCGCCAGCAGCTTGGTCCTAGCCGGGGAGCAGTACTTC

v_call: TRBV7-6
d_call: .
clone_size: .
j_call: TRBJ1-1
cdr3_aa: CASSRDTTAFF
cdr3_nt: TGTGCCAGCAGTCGGGACACGACGGCTTTCTTT

v_call: TRBV11-2
d_call: .
clone_size: few
j_call: TRBJ1-1
cdr3_aa: CASSFYGEAFF
cdr3_nt: TGTGCCAGCAGCTTCTATGGTGAAGCTTTCTTT

v_call: TRBV25-1
d_call: .
clone_size: .
j_call: TRBJ2-2
cdr3_aa: CASSELGAFGTGELFF
cdr3_nt: TGTGCCAGCAGTGAACTGGGGGCTTTCGGAACCGGGGAGCTGTTTTTT

v_call: TRBV21-1
d_call: .
clone_size: .
j_call: TRBJ1-1
cdr3_aa: CASSKGTGGGNTEAFF
cdr3_nt: TGTGCCAGCAGCAAAGGGACAGGGGGGGGAAACACTGAAGCTTTCTTT

v_call: TRBV7-2
d_call: .
clone_size: once
j_call: TRBJ1-4
cdr3_aa: CASSSSAGAYEKLFF
cdr3_nt: TGTGCCAGCAGCTCAAGTGCAGGGGCGTATGAAAAACTGTTTTTT

v_call: TRBV11-2
d_call: TRBD1
clone_size: .
j_call: TRBJ2-7
cdr3_aa: CASSRTGSDSYEQYF
cdr3_nt: TGTGCCAGCAGCAGGACAGGGTCTGACTCCTACGAGCAGTACTTC

v_call: TRBV2
d_call: .
clone_size: once
j_call: TRBJ1-6
cdr3_aa: CASSEGRAALSSYNSPLHF
cdr3_nt: TGTGCCAGCAGTGAAGGTAGAGCTGCGTTGAGCTCCTATAATTCACCCCTCCACTTT

v_call: TRBV11-1
d_call: .
clone_size: .
j_call: TRBJ2-7
cdr3_aa: CASSLEAHEQYF
cdr3_nt: TGTGCCAGCAGCTTAGAAGCCCACGAGCAGTACTTC

v_call: TRBV11-2
d_call: .
clone_size: .
j_call: TRBJ2-7
cdr3_aa: CASSPILAVPGEQYF
cdr3_nt: TGTGCCAGCAGCCCCATTTTGGCAGTCCCTGGCGAGCAGTACTTC

v_call: TRBV6-5
d_call: .
clone_size: .
j_call: TRBJ2-7
cdr3_aa: CASRTYAPYEQYF
cdr3_nt: TGTGCCAGCAGGACATATGCCCCCTACGAGCAGTACTTC

v_call: TRBV20-1
d_call: .
clone_size: once
j_call: TRBJ2-5
cdr3_aa: CSASGLRDIQETQYF
cdr3_nt: TGCAGTGCTAGTGGCCTCCGGGACATTCAAGAGACCCAGTACTTC

v_call: TRBV13
d_call: TRBD1
clone_size: once
j_call: TRBJ1-2
cdr3_aa: CASSEPQGRNGYTF
cdr3_nt: TGTGCCAGCAGCGAACCACAGGGGAGGAATGGCTACACCTTC

v_call: TRBV19
d_call: TRBD1
clone_size: .
j_call: TRBJ1-1
cdr3_aa: CASRQLDRDTEAFF
cdr3_nt: TGTGCCAGTAGGCAACTGGACAGGGACACTGAAGCTTTCTTT

v_call: TRBV20-1
d_call: TRBD1
clone_size: .
j_call: TRBJ2-1
cdr3_aa: CSAARQGRPVF
cdr3_nt: TGCAGTGCTGCCCGACAGGGTAGACCGGTCTTC

v_call: TRBV5-1
d_call: .
clone_size: .
j_call: TRBJ1-2
cdr3_aa: CASSLAVGQFYGYTF
cdr3_nt: TGCGCCAGCAGCTTGGCCGTTGGGCAGTTCTATGGCTACACCTTC

v_call: TRBV7-2
d_call: TRBD1
clone_size: .
j_call: TRBJ1-1
cdr3_aa: CASSSDRWSSEAFF
cdr3_nt: TGTGCCAGCAGTTCGGACAGGTGGTCGTCTGAAGCTTTCTTT

v_call: TRBV10-1
d_call: .
clone_size: once
j_call: TRBJ2-1
cdr3_aa: CASSESLDRNNEQFF
cdr3_nt: TGCGCCAGCAGTGAGTCTTTGGACAGAAACAATGAGCAGTTCTTC

v_call: TRBV2
d_call: .
clone_size: .
j_call: TRBJ2-3
cdr3_aa: CASRAGSTDTQYF
cdr3_nt: TGTGCCAGCAGGGCCGGGAGCACAGATACGCAGTATTTT

v_call: TRBV30
d_call: .
clone_size: .
j_call: TRBJ2-6
cdr3_aa: CAWGPRRSGANVLTF
cdr3_nt: TGTGCCTGGGGCCCCAGACGGAGTGGGGCCAACGTCCTGACTTTC